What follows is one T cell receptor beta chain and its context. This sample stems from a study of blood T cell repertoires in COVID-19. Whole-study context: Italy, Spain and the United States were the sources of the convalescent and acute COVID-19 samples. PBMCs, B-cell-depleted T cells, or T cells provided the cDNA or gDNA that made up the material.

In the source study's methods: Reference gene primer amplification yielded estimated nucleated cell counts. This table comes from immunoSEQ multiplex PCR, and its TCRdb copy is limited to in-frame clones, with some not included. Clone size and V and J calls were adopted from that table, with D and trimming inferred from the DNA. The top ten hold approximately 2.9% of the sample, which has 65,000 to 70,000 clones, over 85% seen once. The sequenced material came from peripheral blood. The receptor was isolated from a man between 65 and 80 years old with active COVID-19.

The CDR3, as DNA: TGTGCCAGCAGGCGGGGGGGTTCCTACAATGAGCAGTTCTTC. Its protein is CASRRGGSYNEQFF. This chain uses TRBV25-1 with TRBJ2-1; TRBD2 matches at 9 bases. CDR3 length equals 14 residues. The germline gives CDR1 MGHDK, CDR2 SYGVNS. V lost 6 bases to trimming and J lost 1 base; unmatched junction nucleotides: 1.